This passage covers 23 T cell receptor beta chains from one sample sequenced in a study of blood T cell repertoires in COVID-19. Profiling relied on immunoSEQ multiplex PCR, and the TCRdb table lists in-frame clones only, not all of them. The sample comprises 180,000 or so clones, about 85% of which are singletons, and about 0.98% rests with the top ten. Sequenced sample: peripheral blood. The receptors derive from a young man with acute or convalescent COVID-19.

This clone has just a few counts. This chain joins TRBV4-1 and TRBJ1-4; the D is unclear. CDR3 size: 15 residues. The germline V and J ends were trimmed by 0 bases and 8 bases, with 13 bases remaining between them. Looked up from germline, CDR1 is MGHRA and CDR2 is YSYEKL. CDR3 nucleotide sequence: TGCGCCAGCAGCCAAGACGATCTGACTACCGAAAAACTGTTTTTT. This encodes CASSQDDLTTEKLFF.

This clone was seen only once. The chain employs TRBV21-1 and TRBJ2-7; the table's D call, TRBD2, was not checked against the DNA. TRBV21-1 is a pseudogene. The CDR3 spans 15 residues. CDR3 sequence reads: CASSKVEATAYEQYF. In nucleotides, the CDR3 is TGTGCCAGCAGCAAAGTGGAGGCGACCGCCTACGAGCAGTACTTC.

This clone was seen only a few times. The chain uses TRBV7-2 and TRBJ1-5; D unresolved. The CDR3 loop spans 13 amino acids. V lost 1 base to trimming and J lost 4 bases, with 5 bases between them. In germline, CDR1 is SGHTA, CDR2 FQGNSA. This CDR3 reads CASSLDGNQPQHF. CDR3 coding DNA: TGTGCCAGCAGCTTAGACGGGAATCAGCCCCAGCATTTT.

This rearrangement joins TRBV5-3 to TRBJ2-2, with TRBD2 matching 11 bases. TRBV5-3 counts as an open reading frame of uncertain function. V lost 2 bases to trimming and J lost 0 bases; unmatched junction nucleotides: 21. This CDR3 region has 23 residues. DNA of the CDR3: TGTGCCAGAAGCTTATTCCGGATTTGGCGGTTGTCTAGCGGGGGGTCGAACACCGGGGAGCTGTTTTTT. Protein: CARSLFRIWRLSSGGSNTGELFF.

The V call is TRBV5-8, the J call TRBJ1-3; tentative D call: TRBD1 (5 bases). The CDR3 totals 17 residues. The germline V gene has CDR1 SGHTS and CDR2 YDEGEE. With 0 bases removed from V and 0 bases from J, the gap between germline ends came to 13 bases. CDR3 in DNA: TGTGCCAGCAGCTTGGAATGGGGCCTACCCTCTGGAAACACCATATATTTT. Protein sequence: CASSLEWGLPSGNTIYF.

In its sample, this clone was seen once. The rearrangement links TRBV21-1 to TRBJ2-2; the table gives TRBD1 as D, unverified against the DNA. TRBV21-1 is described as a pseudogene. The CDR3 is made up of 18 amino acids. The DNA of the CDR3 is TGTGCCAGCAGCATAACAGGACAGGGTCTCGATTTAATCGGGGAGCTGTTTTTT. Its translation: CASSITGQGLDLIGELFF.

The chain has TRBV19 and TRBJ2-2; D is unresolved. The V gene lost 1 base and the J gene lost 2 bases, with 8 bases spanning the gap. Per germline, CDR1 LNHDA and CDR2 SQIVND (reference sequence). The length of the CDR3 is 15 residues. The CDR3 coding sequence is TGTGCCAGTAGTATAGTTGCAGTAAACACCGGGGAGCTGTTTTTT. Protein product: CASSIVAVNTGELFF.

The chain employs TRBV7-3 and TRBJ2-1; 11 positions agree with TRBD2. Germline lookup yields CDR1 SGHTA and CDR2 FQGTGA. There are 15 residues in the CDR3. V lost 5 bases, J lost 8 bases, and 8 bases stayed unmatched. Here the CDR3 DNA reads TGTGCCAGCAGCCAGGGACTAGCGGCGAGGGATGAGCAGTTCTTC. This encodes CASSQGLAARDEQFF. Together with reference TRBV7-3 and TRBJ2-1, the CDR3 gives the full variable domain: GAGVSQTPSNKVTEKGKYVELRCDPISGHTALYWYRQSLGQGPEFLIYFQGTGAADDSGLPNDRFFAVRPEGSVSTLKIQRTERGDSAVYLCASSQGLAARDEQFFGPGTRLTVL.

This chain connects TRBV3-1 (or the pseudogene TRBV3-2) to TRBJ1-3; the match to TRBD1 covers 7 bases. This CDR3 is 18 amino acids long. CDR1 is LGHDT, CDR2 YNNKEL, per germline (reference sequence). The J segment lost 0 bases and the V segment lost 2 bases, leaving 10 bases of the junction unmatched. The chain's CDR3 is CASSQSQTGSLSGNTIYF. The CDR3 bases are TGTGCCAGCAGCCAAAGTCAGACAGGGTCGCTCTCTGGAAACACCATATATTTT.

The DNA for the CDR3 is TGCGCCAGCAGCTGGGGGGACAGGTCCCTCTACAATGAGCAGTTCTTC. This gives the protein CASSWGDRSLYNEQFF. V is TRBV5-1 and J is TRBJ2-1, with 8 positions matching TRBD1. CDR1 SGHRS and CDR2 YFSETQ come from the germline V gene. The V and J ends lost 3 bases and 3 bases, in that order; junction bases with no gene match: 8. The CDR3 sequence is 16 residues long.

The CDR3 bases are TGTGCTAGTGGTTTGGTACCCGCATTAGGGGAAAATCAGCCCCAGCATTTT. Translation gives CASGLVPALGENQPQHF. V usage is TRBV12-5 and J usage is TRBJ1-5; TRBD1 might be the D (5 bases). The CDR3 totals 17 residues. Germline V gene lookup returns CDR1 LGHNT and CDR2 FRNRAP. The ends were cut back, 0 bases at V and 4 bases at J, with 16 bases in the middle.

This chain joins TRBV27 and TRBJ2-1, with D possibly TRBD2 on 6 matching bases. The V end was cut by 4 bases, the J end by 8 bases, with 18 bases between. Germline values: CDR1 MNHEY, CDR2 SMNVEV (reference sequence). CDR3 length: 15 residues. The CDR3 loop is CASSWGVTGGDEQFF. The CDR3 DNA sequence: TGTGCCAGCAGTTGGGGCGTTACGGGCGGGGATGAGCAGTTCTTC.

The V call is TRBV24-1, the J call TRBJ2-7, with 7 bases aligning to TRBD1. The length of the CDR3 is 13 residues. V shed 4 bases and J 6 bases; nucleotides not matched to a gene: 5. CDR1 is KGHDR and CDR2 is SFDVKD in the germline V gene. The CDR3 protein is CATSDPDRAEQYF. The CDR3 nucleotides are TGTGCCACCAGTGACCCAGACAGGGCCGAGCAGTACTTC.

V usage is TRBV11-1 and J usage is TRBJ1-1; D remains ambiguous. The CDR3 sequence is 13 residues long. The V and J ends lost 2 bases and 7 bases respectively, with 11 bases between them. CDR1 and CDR2 from the germline V gene are SGHAT and FQDESV (reference sequence). The CDR3 DNA is TGTGCCAGCAGCTTACACCCGAGGATTGAAGCTTTCTTT. As protein: CASSLHPRIEAFF. The whole variable domain, filled in from reference TRBV11-1 and TRBJ1-1, reads EAEVAQSPRYKITEKSQAVAFWCDPISGHATLYWYRQILGQGPELLVQFQDESVVDDSQLPKDRFSAERLKGVDSTLKIQPAELGDSAMYLCASSLHPRIEAFFGQGTRLTVV.

V gene TRBV11-2 combines with J gene TRBJ2-7; 10 bases are shared with TRBD2. Germline CDR1 and CDR2: SGHAT and FQNNGV. The CDR3 contains 13 residues. The V segment lost 9 bases and the J segment 5 bases; nucleotides outside the gene matches: 7. For the CDR3, the DNA is TGTGCCAGTCGAGCGGGAGGGGGTCACGAGCAGTACGTC. Its translation is CASRAGGGHEQYV.

V is TRBV5-4 and J is TRBJ2-5; 10 positions agree with TRBD2. The junction had 1 base not matched to a gene; V was cut back by 0 bases and J by 2 bases. The CDR3 length is 15 residues. The germline V gene has CDR1 SGHNT and CDR2 YYREEE (reference sequence). The CDR3 is CASSLGSGGQETQYF. CDR3 nucleotide sequence: TGTGCCAGCAGCTTGGGTAGCGGGGGGCAAGAGACCCAGTACTTC. Full variable domain (missing parts from reference TRBV5-4 and TRBJ2-5): ETGVTQSPTHLIKTRGQQVTLRCSSQSGHNTVSWYQQALGQGPQFIFQYYREEENGRGNFPPRFSGLQFPNYSSELNVNALELDDSALYLCASSLGSGGQETQYFGPGTRLLVL.

This chain uses TRBV15 with TRBJ2-3; 7 bases match TRBD1. The CDR3 has 15 amino acids. From germline, CDR1 is LNHNV and CDR2 YYDKDF (reference sequence). Losses at the gene ends were 1 base for V and 4 bases for J; bases not matched to a gene: 5. The CDR3 DNA sequence: TGTGCCACCAGCAGAGTACAGGGGAGCGCAGATACGCAGTATTTT. As protein: CATSRVQGSADTQYF.

This clone was counted once. This chain uses TRBV27 with TRBJ1-5; D gene uncertain. V lost 6 bases and J lost 3, with 6 bases in between. The CDR3 consists of 12 residues. CDR1 and CDR2 from the germline V gene are MNHEY and SMNVEV (reference sequence). This chain's CDR3 is CASRALNQPQHF. The CDR3 DNA reads as TGTGCCAGCAGGGCCCTCAATCAGCCCCAGCATTTT.

V usage is TRBV30 and J usage is TRBJ1-4; 9 bases fit TRBD1. CDR3 size: 13 residues. Germline loops: CDR1 GTSNPN, CDR2 SVGIG (reference sequence). V trimming: 4 bases; J trimming: 8 bases; junction bases outside the gene matches: 5. The CDR3 nucleotides read TGTGCCTGGAAGCGGGACAGGGACGAAAAACTGTTTTTT. It codes for CAWKRDRDEKLFF. Looking up the rest from reference TRBV30 and TRBJ1-4 gives the full variable domain: SQTIHQWPATLVQPVGSPLSLECTVEGTSNPNLYWYRQAAGRGLQLLFYSVGIGQISSEVPQNLSASRPQDRQFILSSKKLLLSDSGFYLCAWKRDRDEKLFFGSGTQLSVL.

The chain employs TRBV6-4 and TRBJ1-1, with TRBD1 matching over 7 bases. Trimming removed 6 bases from V and 0 bases from J; junction bases left unmatched: 7. The CDR3 runs to 15 residues. Germline assignment: CDR1 MRHNA and CDR2 SNTAGT. As DNA, the CDR3 is TGTGCCAGCAGGCCCCCGGGACAGATGAACACTGAAGCTTTCTTT. Translating gives CASRPPGQMNTEAFF.

The genes are TRBV28 and TRBJ1-3; tentatively, D is TRBD1 (5 bases). Trimming pared 3 bases from V and 0 bases from J, leaving 12 bases between. The CDR3 runs 16 residues. Germline-derived CDR1 and CDR2 are MDHEN and SYDVKM. Here the CDR3 DNA reads TGTGCCAGCAGTTTCGGGGGAACGGCCTCTGGAAACACCATATATTTT. Its translation is CASSFGGTASGNTIYF.

The count of this clone is one. V is TRBV19 and J is TRBJ1-4; TRBD1 aligns across 7 bases. After removal of 4 bases from V and 5 bases from J, the junction contained 7 bases not matched to a gene. Germline V gives CDR1 LNHDA, CDR2 SQIVND (reference sequence). CDR3 length: 15 residues. In DNA form, the CDR3 reads TGTGCCAGTAGTAGAAGACAGGGATGGAATGAAAAACTGTTTTTT. It translates to CASSRRQGWNEKLFF.

The chain recombines TRBV18 with TRBJ2-7; TRBD2 agrees at 11 bases. The CDR3 runs to 15 residues. Germline V gene lookup returns CDR1 KGHSH and CDR2 LQKENI. The J segment lost 2 bases and the V segment lost 1 base, leaving 1 base of the junction unmatched. The CDR3 loop is CASSPRSGGAYEQYF. Written as DNA, the CDR3 is TGTGCCAGCTCACCACGTAGCGGGGGGGCCTACGAGCAGTACTTC.